This TCR beta chain originates from a study of cytomegalovirus exposure and HLA in healthy donors (TCRdb year 2017). About the investigation overall: In an earlier analysis of about 560 of the donors, 250 to 350 Gb of sequence data and 90 million to 120 million unique TCR beta sequences from 180 million or so T cells were reported. An early release covering roughly 600 HLA-typed donors comprised approximately 290 gigabases of sequencing data and tens of millions of unique TCR sequences. Of the 300 to 450 genotyped donors, 81% were placed in the genetic ancestry cluster associated with self-reported Caucasian donors. The study aimed to test whether signatures of past pathogen exposure could be identified by cataloging public T cell receptors. The T cell repertoires of about 700 subjects were profiled by immunosequencing and related to cytomegalovirus serostatus. In addition to the first cohort of around 670 subjects, a separate validation cohort of 120 different subjects was used. The study combined high-throughput TCR immunosequencing, statistical association of individual TCRs with disease status, and machine learning to predict cytomegalovirus infection status. A later analysis re-examined previously published TCR beta repertoires from 610 or so donors and added high-resolution HLA genotyping to investigate patterns of TCR occurrence. In the later analysis, no new phenotypic data were used to find candidate immune exposures; instead, reliance was placed on TCR beta sequences and their occurrence across donors. An earlier analysis of 587 of the donors used high-throughput TCR beta sequencing to judge whether each TCR beta V gene segment behaved as functional or pseudogenic. Donor age, sex, ethnicity and CMV serostatus were collected together with the repertoire data. In a later genetic analysis, genome-wide SNP genotypes for about three fifths of the 666 donors were used, and that subset was treated as a discovery cohort. All discovery cohort repertoires had been generated on a single sequencing platform. HLA typing included class I and class II loci at four-digit resolution. Typing coverage varied by locus: roughly 620-640 donors for A, B, C, DRB1 and DQB1; roughly 500 for DQA1; over 600 for DPA1; about 450 for DPB1. Several DR-DQ haplotypes were treated as single units for association and clustering because of strong linkage in the cohort. Across about 380 genotyped donors of the cohort, an average of approximately 200,000 unique TCR beta nucleotide sequences per donor were sequenced, and approximately 17% of those sequences were non-productive. The full study reports these points: CMV serostatus was the only immune exposure information available for the cohort. In a later analysis, several top co-occurrence clusters were reported to appear linked to parvovirus B19, influenza, CMV and Epstein-Barr virus. Presence/absence analyses assumed roughly uniform sequencing depth across donors, an assumption that may not hold. The classifier was reported to diagnose cytomegalovirus status with high specificity and sensitivity in both the original and validation cohorts. The study listed 164 TCR beta chains as associated with cytomegalovirus. The earlier analysis of around 600 of the donors excluded approximately 15 rarely observed V segments, including chromosome 9 orphons, because counts were too low. Most CMV-associated TCR beta chains appeared to be HLA-restricted in a later analysis, and the HLA associations seemed to be driven largely by CMV exposure. Compared with equally common non-associated chains, HLA-associated TCR beta chains in a later analysis were more clonally expanded and had lower generation probabilities. The 87-base-pair reads could not distinguish some IMGT-functional V segments, including TRBV6-2 and TRBV6-3, so those segments were excluded. When HLA alleles, especially DR and DQ, strongly co-occurred, TCR associations were difficult to assign to individual alleles. In a later genetic analysis, a missense DCLRE1C variant was associated with V-gene and J-gene trimming of TCR beta chains, and the association was replicated in an independent cohort. In an earlier analysis of several hundred of the donors, most TCR beta V segments were observed in productive rearrangements about 87% or about 30% of the time, broadly matching IMGT annotations. In a later analysis, TCR association rates were found to vary across HLA loci, with the most associated TCRs seen for DRB1 alleles and the fewest for HLA-C alleles. In a later analysis, some 18,000 TCR beta sequences were associated with specific HLA alleles at a false discovery rate of 0.05. Most TCR sequences were observed very rarely across donors, whereas some public TCRs were present in many individuals. According to the authors, the approach could potentially be generalized to other disease states and immunological phenotypes. Because HLA typing was unavailable for some donors at each locus, only the typed subset was used in association tests. In vitro tests confirmed that a few of the cytomegalovirus-associated TCR beta chains recognize cytomegalovirus antigens. Only TCR beta chains were sequenced in this cohort, and the absence of alpha or paired-chain data limited detectable features. A cluster of highly shared sequence variants was judged likely to represent a technical artifact of the sequencing pipeline. A later genetic analysis reported fewer N-insertions in productive TCRs among donors in an Asian-associated ancestry cluster than the approximately 670-donor mean. A further reported finding was that TCR beta sequences accurately predicted the HLA-A and HLA-B alleles for most subjects in the first cohort. Linkage disequilibrium might explain the correlated functional status among segregating V segments, but an unknown experimental factor could not be ruled out.

Libraries were built with the immunoSEQ multiplex PCR assay. The multiplex PCR relied on a mix of 60 forward primers for TCR Vbeta segments and 13 reverse primers for TCR Jbeta segments. The CDR3 region of rearranged TCR beta genes was amplified from genomic DNA by a multiplex PCR assay. Amplified TCR beta libraries were sequenced as 87-base-pair reads on the Illumina HiSeq System. In the authors' own workflow: In a later analysis, approximately 74 million unique TCR beta chains were counted across the approximately 670 repertoires, and roughly 11 million of these chains were shared by at least two donors. Raw reads were error-corrected and collapsed into unique sequences by a nearest-neighbor algorithm in which closely related sequences were merged to remove PCR and sequencing errors. CDR3 sequences were aligned to IMGT reference sequences to assign V, D and J gene segments. For a sequence to be retained, a match of at least six nucleotides was required to both a V gene segment and a J gene segment. A rearrangement counted as productive if the CDR3 had no stop codons and remained in frame with V and J, and every other rearrangement counted as non-productive. Following IMGT convention, CDR3 was defined as the stretch from the second conserved V-encoded cysteine up to the conserved J-encoded phenylalanine. The earlier analysis of 587 of the donors excluded sequences that lacked an unambiguous match to a single V gene segment. An earlier analysis of several hundred of the donors classified V segments as functional when productive rearrangements were above 56.7% and as segregating when the standard deviation between donors was above 5%. A statistical classification framework was built for diagnosing cytomegalovirus status from the catalog of TCR beta chain sequences. In a later analysis, TCR nucleotide sequences were compared against IMGT/GENE-DB human TR gene sequences so that V and J genes could be assigned. The TCRdist pipeline was used in a later analysis to assign CDR3 sequences and most-parsimonious VDJ recombination scenarios. In a later analysis, every TCR beta chain was defined by the combination of its CDR3 amino acid sequence and its V-gene family, and reads without a unique V-gene family were dropped. In a later analysis, nearly 600 highly shared, low-generation-probability nucleotide sequences were removed to address suspected cross-contamination and a sequencing artifact. In a later analysis, a clonal expansion index for each public chain was calculated from normalized within-repertoire ranks of inferred template counts. In a later analysis, generation probabilities were computed with a VDJ recombination model fitted to out-of-frame rearrangements, and the resulting probabilities were checked against IGoR. A later analysis scored TCR-TCR, TCR-HLA and TCR-CMV co-occurrence with hypergeometric tests, applying a repertoire-size bias correction to TCR pairs. In a later analysis, false discovery rates were estimated by permuting HLA or CMV assignments 20 times. In a later analysis, co-occurring TCRs were grouped with DBSCAN, and TCRdist sequence similarity was added when clustering was performed within HLA-allele-positive subsets. For co-occurrence clustering, repertoires with fewer than 30,000 or more than 120,000 public chains were excluded, along with four to six repertoires with anomalous nucleotide sharing. TCRdb carries this immuneACCESS record with in-frame sequences only. Its versions omit some clonotypes, under half of them owing to an unresolved V gene in the studies checked, with the rest unexplained. V, J and clone size reflect that table, while D and trimming were determined from the DNA. The sample table records more than 150,000 clones; about 80% of these occur just once. The biggest ten clones account for 0.65% of the sample.

CDR1 and CDR2, per the germline V gene, are SGHVS and FNYEAQ. The CDR3 starts with the cysteine, ends with the phenylalanine, and has 14 residues. Only the CDR3 portion is preserved as DNA: 42 bases, with reading frame beginning at the first base. V is reduced by 6 bases and J by 4 bases, leaving a spacing of 13 bases between them. The cohort consisted of 670 or so healthy bone marrow donors. At the time of sampling, every cohort member was nominally healthy, though immune exposures that went unrecorded were likely present. The donor tested CMV seronegative and was one of the 352 seronegative cohort members. A peripheral blood sample was collected from each donor, and TCR beta sequencing was performed on peripheral blood mononuclear cells. Genomic DNA extraction from the blood cell samples was performed with the Qiagen DNeasy Blood Extraction Kit. On this clone: Its antigen is not yet known. No qualities accompany the bases; no much larger clone lies one base away.

This TCR derives from a boy aged 10-17 years in good health and CMV-seronegative. The sequence joins TRBV7-6 to TRBJ1-3; a tentative D call is TRBD1 (6 bases match). Sequences were obtained from PBMCs. The CDR3 reads CASRNTGTGNTIYF. The bases are TGTGCCAGCAGAAACACAGGGACGGGAAACACCATATATTTT.